The 14 T cell receptor beta chains below come from one sample, sequenced in a study of spatial heterogeneity in lung cancer. TCRdb passed the 5' RACE reads through MiXCR, listing each CDR3 protein once. Seen here are 10,000 or so distinct CDR3 sequences, roughly 8.8% observed once, and the top ten hold under 25%. For these TCRs, the target antigens are not known. Time point meaning: sample taken at primary tumor resection. Study-wide results and limits: Counts of expanded alpha and beta TCRs within tumors tracked the tumor nonsynonymous mutation count.

Specimen: lung tumor tissue, collected at surgery. The receptors shown here come from a male donor with early-stage non-small cell lung cancer.

This clonotype has ten or more counts. The chain has TRBV29-1 and TRBJ2-3; 15 bases are a match to TRBD2. V trimming: 6 bases; J trimming: 4 bases; junction bases outside the gene matches: 8. This CDR3 has 16 amino acids. CDR1 and CDR2 (germline): SQVTM, ANQGSEA. The CDR3 here is CSVAGLAGGLADTQYF. The CDR3 coding sequence is TGCAGCGTGGCAGGACTAGCGGGAGGGCTAGCAGATACGCAGTATTTT.

This sequence joins TRBV3-1 and TRBJ2-1; 8 bases are shared with TRBD2. CDR1 and CDR2 from the germline V gene are LGHDT and YNNKEL (reference sequence). The CDR3 has 13 residues. V shed 5 bases and J 10 bases; nucleotides not matched to a gene: 7. The CDR3 reads CASSRTSWEEQFF. The CDR3 region has the DNA TGTGCCAGCAGCAGGACTAGCTGGGAAGAGCAGTTCTTC.

This clonotype was recorded at least ten times. The genes are TRBV20-1 and TRBJ2-3; 7 bases agree with TRBD2. This CDR3 spans 14 amino acids. V trimming: 4 bases; J trimming: 1 base; junction bases outside the gene matches: 5. Germline loops: CDR1 DFQATT, CDR2 SNEGSKA (reference sequence). CDR3 nucleotide sequence: TGCAGTGCTACCGTTCTAGCGGGCACAGATACGCAGTATTTT. Its protein is CSATVLAGTDTQYF.

Only one count was recorded for this clonotype. The rearrangement uses TRBV19 and TRBJ1-2, with TRBD1 matching over 9 bases. Trimming cost V 4 bases and J 3 bases; bases outside gene matches: 3. CDR3 length equals 14 residues. Germline V gene sequence: CDR1 LNHDA, CDR2 SQIVND (reference sequence). In nucleotides, the CDR3 is TGTGCCAGTAGTACCTGGACAGGGGACTATGGCTACACCTTC. It codes for CASSTWTGDYGYTF.

This CDR3 reads CASSQRRAYEQYF. For the CDR3, the DNA is TGTGCCAGCAGCCAACGACGAGCCTACGAGCAGTACTTC. The chain carries TRBV3-1 and TRBJ2-7; D uncertain. This CDR3 is 13 amino acids long. V lost 2 bases and J 2 bases, leaving 7 bases between the germline ends. CDR1 is LGHDT, CDR2 YNNKEL, per germline (reference sequence).

This clonotype has a count of ten or more. CDR3 in amino acids: CASSPAGGPSNEQFF. CDR3 DNA: TGTGCCAGCAGCCCCGCGGGGGGGCCGAGCAATGAGCAGTTCTTC. V gene TRBV3-1 combines with J gene TRBJ2-1; 9 bases fit TRBD2. Germline CDR1 LGHDT, CDR2 YNNKEL (reference sequence). The V gene end was trimmed by 4 bases and the J gene end by 6 bases; junction bases not matched to a gene: 7. The CDR3 has 15 residues.

DNA for the CDR3: TGTGCCAGCAGTTACTCCGGCCTAAGGGACTATGGCTACACCTTC. This sequence encodes CASSYSGLRDYGYTF. This chain joins TRBV6-2 or TRBV6-3 and TRBJ1-2; no clear D. Germline V gives CDR1 MNHEY, CDR2 SVGEGT. The CDR3 consists of 15 residues. Trimming removed 0 bases at V and 3 bases at J, with 11 bases between.

This clonotype was seen at least ten times. The chain combines TRBV7-2 with TRBJ1-2; possible D gene TRBD1, 5 bases. The germline V and J ends were trimmed by 7 bases and 4 bases, with 13 bases remaining between them. The CDR3 runs to 13 residues. Per germline, CDR1 SGHTA and CDR2 FQGNSA. CDR3 DNA sequence: TGTGCCAGCACCCCAGGGTCTCGCTATGGCTACACCTTC. Translation gives CASTPGSRYGYTF. The entire variable domain, with the rest obtained from reference TRBV7-2 and TRBJ1-2, is as follows: GAGVSQSPSNKVTEKGKDVELRCDPISGHTALYWYRQSLGQGLEFLIYFQGNSAPDKSGLPSDRFSAERTGGSVSTLTIQRTQQEDSAVYLCASTPGSRYGYTFGSGTRLTVV.

This clonotype was found many times. The V gene is TRBV18, the J gene TRBJ1-2, with 7 nucleotides matching TRBD1. The CDR3 contains 14 residues. The junction had 10 bases not matched to a gene; V was cut back by 6 bases and J by 6 bases. CDR1 is KGHSH and CDR2 is LQKENI in the germline V gene. DNA of the CDR3: TGTGCCAGCTCGCTAACCGACAGGGAGGATGGCTACACCTTC. This sequence encodes CASSLTDREDGYTF.

This clonotype was recorded at least ten times. This sequence joins TRBV4-3 and TRBJ2-2; D possibly corresponds to TRBD2 (6 bases). This CDR3 comprises 16 residues. Germline V lookup: CDR1 LGHNA, CDR2 YSLEER. The germline V and J ends were trimmed by 2 bases and 3 bases, with 13 bases remaining between them. CDR3 sequence reads: CASSQRSGPYTGELFF. CDR3 sequence (DNA): TGCGCCAGCAGCCAAAGGAGCGGGCCGTACACCGGGGAGCTGTTTTTT.

This clonotype was found many times. The chain couples TRBV20-1 to TRBJ2-3; D is ambiguous. V was clipped by 0 bases and J by 0 bases, with 10 bases between them. The CDR3 runs to 15 residues. Germline CDR1 is DFQATT and CDR2 is SNEGSKA (reference sequence). Here the CDR3 reads CSARDPEQSTDTQYF. CDR3 DNA sequence: TGCAGTGCTAGAGATCCGGAACAAAGCACAGATACGCAGTATTTT.

This clonotype was seen many times. V and J are TRBV4-3 and TRBJ2-3; 11 nucleotides align to TRBD2. The CDR3 consists of 20 residues. V trimming: 0 bases; J trimming: 0 bases; junction bases outside the gene matches: 11. Germline V lookup: CDR1 LGHNA, CDR2 YSLEER. The CDR3 spells CASSQDTVAGGFSSTDTQYF. CDR3 sequence (DNA): TGCGCCAGCAGCCAAGATACTGTAGCGGGAGGGTTCTCTAGCACAGATACGCAGTATTTT.

There are many counts of this clonotype. The rearrangement joins TRBV30 to TRBJ2-2, with TRBD1 matching over 8 bases. The CDR3 covers 13 residues. V shed 4 bases, J shed 6 bases, and the junction held 4 bases outside the gene matches. The germline gives CDR1 GTSNPN, CDR2 SVGIG (reference sequence). The DNA of the CDR3 is TGTGCCTGGAATCGACAGGGGCCCGGGGAGCTGTTTTTT. This encodes CAWNRQGPGELFF.

This clonotype was observed at least ten times. The rearrangement joins TRBV4-2 to TRBJ1-5; no firm D call. This CDR3 is 15 amino acids long. V was shortened by 0 bases and J by 3 bases, with 9 bases between the two germline ends. CDR1 and CDR2 (germline): LGHNA, YNFKEQ. The CDR3 is CASSQDLGINQPQHF. The CDR3 bases are TGTGCCAGCAGCCAAGATTTGGGCATCAATCAGCCCCAGCATTTT.